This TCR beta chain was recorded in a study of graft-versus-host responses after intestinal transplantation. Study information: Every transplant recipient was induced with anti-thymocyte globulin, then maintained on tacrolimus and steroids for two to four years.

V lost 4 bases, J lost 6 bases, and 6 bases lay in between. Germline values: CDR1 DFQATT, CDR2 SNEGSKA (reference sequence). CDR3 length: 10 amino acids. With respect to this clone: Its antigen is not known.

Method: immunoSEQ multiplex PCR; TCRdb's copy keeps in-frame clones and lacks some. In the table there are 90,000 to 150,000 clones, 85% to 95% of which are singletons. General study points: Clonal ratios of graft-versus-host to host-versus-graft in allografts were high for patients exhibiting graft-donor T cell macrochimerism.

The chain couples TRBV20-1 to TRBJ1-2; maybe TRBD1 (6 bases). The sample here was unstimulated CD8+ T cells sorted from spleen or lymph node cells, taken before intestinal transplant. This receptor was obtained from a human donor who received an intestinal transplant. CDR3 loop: CSANRDGYTF. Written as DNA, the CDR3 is TGCAGTGCTAACAGGGATGGCTACACCTTC.